Detailed here is one TCR beta chain. This clone's antigen is unknown. No base quality values were provided; no much bigger clone lies one nucleotide off. The data stem from a study of type 1 regulatory T cells (dated by TCRdb to the early 2020s). In terms of the full investigation: An in vitro protocol by which a Tr1-enriched, alloantigen-specific CD4 T cell product named T-allo10 was generated was characterized in the study. Patients with hematological malignancies who were receiving allogeneic hematopoietic stem cell transplantation were the group in which T-allo10 was being clinically evaluated.

From the cysteine up to the phenylalanine, the CDR3 has a length of 13 residues. CDR3 DNA only is kept here, 39 bases in frame from base 1. The germline V gene (reference sequence) supplies CDR1 LNHDA and CDR2 SQIVND. Compared with germline, V lacks 9 bases and J lacks 2 bases; bases without a gene match: 5. These reads were obtained on an Illumina MiSeq. The public sequencing data were trimmed at Q25 with fastp and processed into clonotypes with MiXCR by TCRdb, which kept only in-frame beta chains. All rows with the same CDR3 protein become a single entry with the most common DNA and genes. This sample holds approximately 90,000 distinct CDR3 sequences; around a third were observed only once. The ten most abundant clones make up 2% to 2.5% of the sample.

The chain links TRBV19 with TRBJ1-2, with TRBD1 matching 8 junction bases. The clonotype originates from a human donor in good health. Sequenced: CD4+ T cells, either the whole sample or a sorted fraction (not recorded which). DNA sequence: TGTGCCAGCCGGACAGGGAACAACTATGGCTACACCTTC. This encodes CASRTGNNYGYTF.